The 25 T cell receptor beta chains presented below share a single source sample, sequenced in a study of T cells in Graves' hyperthyroidism and ophthalmopathy. It was RNA transcripts that yielded the amplified TCR beta CDR3 regions. The TCR CDR3 first-round RT-PCR relied on the HTBI primer set. TCRdb reprocessed the multiplex PCR reads via MiXCR and lists one record per CDR3 protein. Seen here are about 700,000 distinct CDR3 sequences, roughly 46% observed once, and the top ten hold roughly 7.2%. Sequencing input: peripheral blood or thyroid tissue (not recorded which). These receptors all stem from an adult man with Graves' disease, either hyperthyroidism or ophthalmopathy (not recorded which).

This clonotype was recorded many times. The genes are TRBV5-1 and TRBJ1-6; D ambiguous. V was trimmed by 0 bases and J by 0 bases, leaving 7 bases between them. Germline V CDR1 and CDR2: SGHRS, YFSETQ. CDR3 length: 16 amino acids. The CDR3 DNA follows: TGCGCCAGCAGCTTGGACGCAGGCTCCTATAATTCACCCCTCCACTTT. Protein sequence: CASSLDAGSYNSPLHF.

The chain employs TRBV7-2 and TRBJ2-5, with D possibly TRBD2 on 6 matching bases. V was trimmed by 8 bases and J by 5 bases, leaving 18 bases between them. This CDR3 has 14 residues. Germline V gene sequence: CDR1 SGHTA, CDR2 FQGNSA. The CDR3: CASSPGASVETQYF. The DNA for the CDR3 is TGTGCCAGCTCGCCCGGTGCTAGCGTGGAGACCCAGTACTTC.

This clonotype was found a few times. The chain joins TRBV20-1 to TRBJ2-2; TRBD2 matches 11 bases. The CDR3 is 14 amino acids. V was clipped by 6 bases and J by 6 bases; unmatched bases: 6. Germline CDR1 DFQATT, CDR2 SNEGSKA (reference sequence). Written as DNA, the CDR3 is TGCAGTGCGGAACTAGCGGGAGTAGCCGGGGAGCTGTTTTTT. This sequence encodes CSAELAGVAGELFF.

This rearrangement joins TRBV12-3 or TRBV12-4 to TRBJ1-1, with TRBD1 as a possible D gene (5 bases). This CDR3 is built from 16 residues. The V and J ends lost 1 base and 0 bases respectively, with 12 bases between them. CDR3 residues: CASSLDSRGMNTEAFF. The DNA for the CDR3 is TGTGCCAGCAGTTTAGATTCGAGGGGAATGAACACTGAAGCTTTCTTT.

V gene TRBV10-3 combines with J gene TRBJ2-7, with TRBD2 matching over 8 bases. The CDR3 has 11 amino acids. V was clipped by 10 bases and J by 6 bases; unmatched bases: 5. Germline-derived CDR1 and CDR2 are ENHRY and SYGVKD. The CDR3 nucleotides are TGTGCCACCGGGGGGGTCGGCGAGCAGTACTTC. Amino acids: CATGGVGEQYF.

This rearrangement joins TRBV7-8 to TRBJ1-6, with 7 bases aligning to TRBD1. The V gene end was trimmed by 2 bases and the J gene end by 5 bases; junction bases not matched to a gene: 12. This CDR3 region has 18 residues. Germline V gene sequence: CDR1 SGHVS, CDR2 FQNEAQ. This chain's CDR3 is CASSLTLTRTGNNSPLHF. The CDR3 DNA sequence: TGTGCCAGCAGCTTAACCTTAACCCGGACAGGCAATAATTCACCCCTCCACTTT. Full variable domain (remainder filled in from reference TRBV7-8 and TRBJ1-6): GAGVSQSPRYKVAKRGQDVALRCDPISGHVSLFWYQQALGQGPEFLTYFQNEAQLDKSGLPSDRFFAERPEGSVSTLKIQRTQQEDSAVYLCASSLTLTRTGNNSPLHFGNGTRLTVT.

This clonotype has only a few counts. The CDR3 DNA sequence: TGTGCCAGCAGCTTAGTAGGTAGGGTAGGTTTGACTGAAGCTTTCTTT. Protein: CASSLVGRVGLTEAFF. The J gene is TRBJ1-1, the V gene TRBV7-2; D ambiguous. The CDR3 sequence is 16 residues long. The germline gives CDR1 SGHTA, CDR2 FQGNSA. Trimming left V 1 base short and J 5 bases short, with 17 bases between.

This clonotype was counted at least ten times. The chain couples TRBV7-2 to TRBJ1-2; weak D call: TRBD1 (5 bases). From germline, CDR1 is SGHTA and CDR2 FQGNSA. The V gene lost 1 base and the J gene lost 4 bases, with 13 bases spanning the gap. The CDR3 has 15 residues. CDR3 in DNA: TGTGCCAGCAGCTTAGAGGGGAGCCCCATCTATGGCTACACCTTC. As protein: CASSLEGSPIYGYTF.

This chain links TRBV2 with TRBJ2-7, with D possibly TRBD1 on 6 matching bases. The germline gives CDR1 SNHLY, CDR2 FYNNEI. The CDR3 totals 14 residues. V was pared by 6 bases and J by 7 bases, with 19 bases between. CDR3 residues: CASSQDFWGREQYF. The CDR3 DNA sequence: TGTGCCAGCAGCCAAGATTTTTGGGGGCGGGAGCAGTACTTC.

The rearrangement joins TRBV10-3 to TRBJ1-6, with no clear D. This CDR3 region has 10 residues. Looked up from germline, CDR1 is ENHRY and CDR2 is SYGVKD. V lost 0 bases and J 16 bases, leaving 4 bases between the germline ends. CDR3 in amino acids: CAISESGLHF. The CDR3 DNA follows: TGTGCCATCAGTGAGTCAGGGCTCCACTTT.

The sample holds a few counts of this clonotype. The chain has TRBV7-9 and TRBJ2-5; 11 bases fit TRBD1. This CDR3 has 15 amino acids. With 3 bases clipped from V and 3 bases from J, the junction kept 3 bases outside the gene matches. Germline CDR1 reads SEHNR; CDR2 reads FQNEAQ (reference sequence). The CDR3 bases are TGTGCCAGCAGCTTGCCGGGACAGGGGGAAGAGACCCAGTACTTC. Its translation is CASSLPGQGEETQYF.

The genes are TRBV11-3 and TRBJ1-1, with D uncertain. V lost 5 bases, J lost 5 bases, and 9 bases lay in between. Germline loops: CDR1 SGHNT, CDR2 YENEEA. CDR3 size: 12 residues. CDR3 in amino acids: CASSTQSTEAFF. The DNA of the CDR3 is TGTGCCAGCAGCACCCAGTCGACTGAAGCTTTCTTT.

This clonotype was detected once. The genes are TRBV24-1 and TRBJ2-5; 7 bases agree with TRBD1. Germline V gene lookup returns CDR1 KGHDR and CDR2 SFDVKD. CDR3 size: 15 residues. Germline trimming cut 4 bases from V and 9 bases from J; bases unmatched to any gene: 13. The DNA for the CDR3 is TGTGCCACCAGTGACCCGATGACAGGGAGCCAGCCCCAGTACTTC. Encoded protein: CATSDPMTGSQPQYF.

This chain connects TRBV20-1 to TRBJ2-5, with 10 bases that match TRBD2. V lost 0 bases and J lost 0; bases outside the gene matches: 4. The CDR3 totals 16 residues. Germline V CDR1 and CDR2: DFQATT, SNEGSKA (reference sequence). In nucleotides, the CDR3 is TGCAGTGCTAGAGATTTCACTAGCGGGGACCAAGAGACCCAGTACTTC. Its protein product is CSARDFTSGDQETQYF.

Many counts were recorded for this clonotype. V gene TRBV15 combines with J gene TRBJ1-5; 7 bases fit TRBD1. V lost 3 bases to trimming and J lost 1 base; unmatched junction nucleotides: 6. CDR3 length equals 16 residues. Germline CDR1 LNHNV, CDR2 YYDKDF (reference sequence). The CDR3, as DNA: TGTGCCACCAGCAGTCGACAGGGTGGGAGCAATCAGCCCCAGCATTTT. Encoded protein: CATSSRQGGSNQPQHF.

This chain connects TRBV24-1 to TRBJ1-5, with no clear D. The ends were cut back, 5 bases at V and 11 bases at J, with 21 bases in the middle. The CDR3 spans 15 residues. Per the germline V gene, CDR1 is KGHDR and CDR2 is SFDVKD. The CDR3 reads CATSVLAGVVETQHF. The CDR3 DNA is TGTGCCACCAGTGTTCTAGCGGGAGTAGTGGAGACCCAGCATTTT.

With respect to this clonotype: One end of the junction does not line up with germline, which may come from a read error. V usage is TRBV24-1 and J usage is TRBJ1-1; a possible D gene is TRBD1 (6 bases). Per the germline V gene, CDR1 is KGHDR and CDR2 is SFDVKD. The CDR3 covers 14 residues. The CDR3 sequence is CASSDSTGPAEAFF. The CDR3 coding sequence is TGTGCCAGCAGTGACTCGACAGGTCCCGCTGAAGCTTTCTTT.

This rearrangement joins TRBV2 to TRBJ1-1; D unresolved. CDR1 SNHLY and CDR2 FYNNEI come from the germline V gene. Between the trimmed V and J ends, which lost 8 bases and 7 bases, there was a span of 14 bases. The CDR3 loop spans 12 amino acids. CDR3 sequence: CASLVGGGEAFF. The CDR3 nucleotides are TGTGCCAGCTTGGTTGGAGGTGGTGAAGCTTTCTTT.

This sequence joins TRBV7-3 and TRBJ2-5, with D tentatively TRBD1 (7 bases). From germline, CDR1 is SGHTA and CDR2 FQGTGA. With 5 bases removed from V and 1 base from J, the gap between germline ends came to 17 bases. This CDR3 is 16 amino acids long. The CDR3 DNA is TGTGCCAGCAGCGCGGGACTTGGGACAGCCCAAGAGACCCAGTACTTC. Encoded protein: CASSAGLGTAQETQYF.

This clonotype was picked up many times. This chain joins TRBV6-5 and TRBJ2-5; a possible D gene is TRBD1 (6 bases). V lost 2 bases and J 1 base, leaving 11 bases between the germline ends. Germline V gene sequence: CDR1 MNHEY, CDR2 SVGAGI. The CDR3 runs to 15 residues. For the CDR3, the DNA is TGTGCCAGCAGTTACACCGGACAGCGCCAAGAGACCCAGTACTTC. It codes for CASSYTGQRQETQYF.

The rearrangement links TRBV7-9 to TRBJ1-1; D unresolved. The CDR3 spans 15 residues. Looked up from germline, CDR1 is SEHNR and CDR2 is FQNEAQ (reference sequence). Trimming shortened V by 1 base and J by 10 bases, and 19 bases separated the two germline ends. The CDR3 nucleotides are TGTGCCAGCAGCTTAGGAGTGGGCGATCAATCTGGAGCTTTCTTT. It yields the protein CASSLGVGDQSGAFF.

This clonotype was observed many times. The V gene is TRBV24-1, the J gene TRBJ1-1; D is unresolved. Trimming pared 2 bases from V and 3 bases from J, leaving 6 bases between. The CDR3 is made up of 13 amino acids. The V gene's germline CDR1 is KGHDR and CDR2 SFDVKD. CDR3 in DNA: TGTGCCACCAGTGATTCAGCGTACACTGAAGCTTTCTTT. Encoded protein: CATSDSAYTEAFF.

The V and J genes are TRBV10-3 and TRBJ1-3, with a tentative D call TRBD1 (5 bases). V gave up 0 bases and J gave up 1 base, with 7 bases separating them. The germline V gene has CDR1 ENHRY and CDR2 SYGVKD. This CDR3 is 15 amino acids long. For the CDR3, the DNA is TGTGCCATCAGTGAGTCGGCAGGGTCTGGAAACACCATATATTTT. This gives the protein CAISESAGSGNTIYF.

This clonotype was counted between two and nine times. This CDR3 reads CATSESGPYNEQYF. The DNA of the CDR3 is TGTGCCACCAGTGAAAGCGGCCCCTACAATGAGCAGTACTTC. The V call is TRBV24-1, the J call TRBJ2-7; D is possibly TRBD2 (5 bases). Germline lookup yields CDR1 KGHDR and CDR2 SFDVKD. Trimming left V 4 bases short and J 7 bases short, with 16 bases between. The CDR3 is 14 residues long.

V and J are TRBV5-1 and TRBJ2-2; no reliable D call. This CDR3 has 13 residues. Trimming cost V 4 bases and J 2 bases, with 6 bases left between them. CDR1 and CDR2 (germline): SGHRS, YFSETQ. The CDR3 is CASSVDNTGELFF. CDR3 sequence (DNA): TGCGCCAGCAGCGTCGACAACACCGGGGAGCTGTTTTTT.